These T cell receptor beta chains were read from a single sample in a study of shared clonotypes between healthy human individuals. Clones were read by immunoSEQ multiplex PCR, and TCRdb kept only the in-frame ones, dropping some. The sample carries 560,000 or so clones, approximately 96% recorded once. Sequencing input: naive CD8+ T cells sorted from blood. These receptors originate from a woman in her thirties in good health. Both conserved end residues are part of each CDR3.

cdr3_length,v_call,j_call,cdr3_aa
15,TRBV2,TRBJ1-1,CASGDIGQVGTEAFF
16,TRBV28,TRBJ2-3,CASSSSRDLRRDTQYF
13,TRBV5-4,TRBJ1-1,CASSLPGGTEAFF
12,TRBV2,TRBJ1-2,CASSGTGLGYTF
14,TRBV7-9,TRBJ1-2,CASSLDTPRPGYTF
16,TRBV7-9,TRBJ2-2,CASSLDGPANTGELFF
16,TRBV27,TRBJ2-2,CASTNGDPGYTGELFF
18,TRBV4-1,TRBJ2-6,CASSLGDRGYIGANVLTF
12,TRBV4-1,TRBJ2-1,CASSQLAYEQFF
16,TRBV6-1,TRBJ1-6,CASSESLTGPNSPLHF
13,TRBV2,TRBJ2-7,CASIISPYYEQYF
18,TRBV11-2,TRBJ1-4,CASSSPTGLQPPGEKLFF
12,TRBV28,TRBJ2-1,CASSFSENEQFF
14,TRBV13,TRBJ1-4,CASTFGLDGGKLFF
17,TRBV4-2,TRBJ2-1,CASSQDFVGGTHNEQFF
16,TRBV14,TRBJ2-7,CASSPGTSGGLYEQYF
13,TRBV5-4,TRBJ2-7,CASSLEQGNEQYF
15,TRBV2,TRBJ1-5,CASSDGQGAVQPQHF
17,TRBV29-1,TRBJ1-3,CSVVGTGDPLSGNTIYF
15,TRBV5-8,TRBJ2-7,CASSKARLTSYEQYF
14,TRBV5-1,TRBJ2-7,CASSLEGQGYEQYF
15,TRBV9,TRBJ1-4,CASSGGISINEKLFF
14,TRBV27,TRBJ1-5,CASSPRGTNQPQHF
15,TRBV9,TRBJ2-7,CASSGNRDYPYEQYF
11,TRBV13,TRBJ2-1,CASTFYNEQFF
15,TRBV28,TRBJ1-1,CASSFSLGPGAEAFF
15,TRBV5-8,TRBJ2-1,CASSAGTGRNNEQFF
16,TRBV9,TRBJ1-4,CASSVATGTGVEKLFF
14,TRBV7-9,TRBJ2-7,CASRPGHNAYEQYF
14,TRBV2,TRBJ2-7,CASRVASSQHEQYF
12,TRBV7-9,TRBJ2-5,CASSQTGGEQYF
16,TRBV7-2,TRBJ2-5,CASSIPRGRISETQYF
15,TRBV23-1,TRBJ2-7,CASSQCASWDYEQYF
15,TRBV14,TRBJ2-7,CASSQVSSGSYEQYF
15,TRBV7-6,TRBJ2-7,CASSPSSWSGDEQYF
15,TRBV10-2,TRBJ2-5,CASSGGQGGKETQYF
16,TRBV2,TRBJ2-4,CASSQDRQGSLDIQYF
15,TRBV29-1,TRBJ2-1,CSVLGLAGGHNEQFF
14,TRBV9,TRBJ2-1,CASSTGLAGNEQFF
11,TRBV5-6,TRBJ2-7,CASSFGYEQYF
13,TRBV7-8,TRBJ1-1,CASSQSPNTEAFF
16,TRBV23-1,TRBJ2-7,CASSQLRPAGKGEQYF
14,TRBV7-7,TRBJ2-7,CASSPLAGGGEQYF
12,TRBV19,TRBJ2-2,CARTKGTGELFF
15,TRBV7-9,TRBJ2-5,CASSNAAALGGTQYF
16,TRBV6-5,TRBJ2-1,CASSYDLDHSYNEQFF
14,TRBV5-4,TRBJ2-2,CASSKDRAAGELFF
11,TRBV28,TRBJ2-7,CASRTGYEQYF